Listed below are T cell receptor beta chains from one sample, sequenced in a study of blood T cell repertoires in COVID-19. Assay used: immunoSEQ multiplex PCR; TCRdb lists only in-frame clones, some missing. Of fewer than 650,000 clones in the sample, 85% to 90% were seen once. Specimen: peripheral blood. The origin of the receptors is a woman between 50 and 59 years old with COVID-19, enrolled during active disease. CDR3s include the opening cysteine and the closing phenylalanine or tryptophan. The D gene is left open where the match is weak. Clone size is shown for a subset of rows, as once, few, many or a class of expanded clone.

TRBV6-6	TRBJ2-1	-	10	-	TGTGCCAGCCGGGGCAATGAGCAGTTCTTC	CASRGNEQFF
TRBV5-1	TRBJ2-7	-	14	TRBD1	TGCGCCAGCAGCTCAGGACAGGGATACTACGAGCAGTACTTC	CASSSGQGYYEQYF
TRBV6-5	TRBJ1-3	few	14	TRBD1	TGTGCCAGCAGGGAGACAGGGGCAGGAAACACCATATATTTT	CASRETGAGNTIYF
TRBV7-3	TRBJ2-3	-	15	TRBD1	TGTGCCAGCAGCTCTCCGGGACAGGGTGCAGATACGCAGTATTTT	CASSSPGQGADTQYF
TRBV7-9	TRBJ1-3	once	15	TRBD1	TGTGCCAGCAGCTCCGACAGGGACTCTGGAAACACCATATATTTT	CASSSDRDSGNTIYF
TRBV2	TRBJ2-5	-	12	-	TGTGCCAGCACGACTGATGGGGAGACCCAGTACTTC	CASTTDGETQYF
TRBV27	TRBJ1-3	-	15	-	TGTGCCAGCAGTCACTCCGGGGGTGGTGGAAACACCATATATTTT	CASSHSGGGGNTIYF
TRBV5-1	TRBJ1-1	-	15	TRBD1	TGCGCCAGCAGCTTCGAGTTAGGGGGCTGGACTGAAGCTTTCTTT	CASSFELGGWTEAFF
TRBV7-9	TRBJ2-1	-	15	-	TGTGCCAGCAGCTTCGGGAGAAGCTCCTACAATGAGCAGTTCTTC	CASSFGRSSYNEQFF
TRBV7-6	TRBJ1-4	-	16	TRBD1	TGTGCCAGCAGCTTTAGCCCCGGGACAGTCGTTGAAAAACTGTTTTTT	CASSFSPGTVVEKLFF
TRBV18	TRBJ2-1	-	15	TRBD1	TGTGCCAGCTCAGGGGGGACAGGGGGCCTCAATGAGCAGTTCTTC	CASSGGTGGLNEQFF
TRBV7-9	TRBJ1-4	-	14	TRBD1	TGTGCCAGCAGCCCCCAGGGGGCTAATGAAAAACTGTTTTTT	CASSPQGANEKLFF
TRBV9	TRBJ2-7	-	14	-	TGTGCCAGCAGCGTAGGAAGCAAGCTAGGTGAGCAGTACTTC	CASSVGSKLGEQYF
TRBV15	TRBJ1-1	-	17	-	TGTGCCACCAGCAGCTTCGTGGGCCGGGGGGGATTCACTGAAGCTTTCTTT	CATSSFVGRGGFTEAFF
TRBV2	TRBJ1-2	-	14	-	TGTGCCAGCAGTGAAGCAGGACAAGACTATGGCTACACCTTC	CASSEAGQDYGYTF
TRBV6-5	TRBJ1-1	-	14	-	TGTGCCAGCAGCCTCGGGACTGGCAACACTGAAGCTTTCTTT	CASSLGTGNTEAFF
TRBV6-5	TRBJ2-2	-	14	TRBD1	TGTGCCAGCAGCCCAACAGGGGGGTTCGGGGAGCTGTTTTTT	CASSPTGGFGELFF
TRBV19	TRBJ1-5	-	15	TRBD1	TGTGCCAGTAGTACGACAGGGGGCTCTTATCAGCCCCAGCATTTT	CASSTTGGSYQPQHF
TRBV7-2	TRBJ2-7	-	16	TRBD2	TGTGCCAGCAGCTTAGTATCGGCGGGGGGCTCCTACGAGCAGTACTTC	CASSLVSAGGSYEQYF
TRBV5-1	TRBJ1-3	-	16	TRBD1	TGCGCCAGCAGCTTGCTCACAGGGGCGGGAGGAAACACCATATATTTT	CASSLLTGAGGNTIYF
TRBV9	TRBJ1-2	-	16	-	TGTGCCAGCAGCGTAGGTGGTGGAGGCAGAGGGTATGGCTACACCTTC	CASSVGGGGRGYGYTF
TRBV5-6	TRBJ2-7	-	13	TRBD1	TGTGCCAGCAGCCCGGGGACAGTCTACGAGCAGTACTTC	CASSPGTVYEQYF
TRBV14	TRBJ1-5	-	13	-	TGTGCCAGCAGCCAGCAGGTCGGTCAGCCCCAGCATTTT	CASSQQVGQPQHF
TRBV29-1	TRBJ1-1	-	14	-	TGCAGCGTTGAAAGGGGGACTATGAACACTGAAGCTTTCTTT	CSVERGTMNTEAFF
TRBV5-4	TRBJ2-1	-	14	TRBD1	TGTGCCAGCAGCCCCCGGACAGGGGTCAATGAGCAGTTCTTC	CASSPRTGVNEQFF
TRBV29-1	TRBJ1-1	-	12	-	TGCAGCGTTGGGTCCGCGGGAGCTGAAGCTTTCTTT	CSVGSAGAEAFF
TRBV19	TRBJ1-1	-	12	-	TGTGCCAGTAGCAGTCCTAACACTGAAGCTTTCTTT	CASSSPNTEAFF
TRBV10-3	TRBJ2-7	-	14	TRBD1	TGTGCCATCAGCCGGGACAGGGGTACGAGCGAGCAGTACTTC	CAISRDRGTSEQYF
TRBV5-5	TRBJ1-3	-	18	-	TGTGCCAGCAGCTTAAGGTGGGAGGGGACCACCTCTGGAAACACCATATATTTT	CASSLRWEGTTSGNTIYF
TRBV2	TRBJ2-2	-	13	-	TGTGCCAGCAGCTTACTACACACCGGGGAGCTGTTTTTT	CASSLLHTGELFF
TRBV27	TRBJ2-5	-	13	TRBD2	TGTGCCAGCTCCAATAGCGGGGGGGGGACCCAGTACTTC	CASSNSGGGTQYF
TRBV5-1	TRBJ2-1	-	12	TRBD1	TGCGCCAGCAGCCCGACAGGGAGCGAGCAGTTCTTC	CASSPTGSEQFF
TRBV7-2	TRBJ2-2	-	17	TRBD2	TGTGCCAGCAGCTCGACCAAGCGGGGGGTGTACACCGGGGAGCTGTTTTTT	CASSSTKRGVYTGELFF
TRBV5-1	TRBJ1-1	-	15	TRBD1	TGCGCCAGCAGCTTGTTTGCGGGACAGTCCGGTGAAGCTTTCTTT	CASSLFAGQSGEAFF
TRBV6-6	TRBJ2-7	-	14	TRBD1	TGTGCCAGCAAGAGACAGACAGGGTTGAGCGAGCAGTACTTC	CASKRQTGLSEQYF
TRBV10-2	TRBJ1-2	-	15	TRBD1	TGCGCCAGCAGTGCGCCGGGACAGGGTCACTATGGCTACACCTTC	CASSAPGQGHYGYTF
TRBV5-1	TRBJ1-2	-	14	-	TGCGCCAGCAGCTTGGCCCAGGCAAGGGGGAGCTACACCTTC	CASSLAQARGSYTF
TRBV5-1	TRBJ1-2	-	15	-	TGCGCCAGCAGCTTGGCCTACAGAGCTGGCTATGGCTACACCTTC	CASSLAYRAGYGYTF
TRBV19	TRBJ1-6	-	14	-	TGTGCCAGTAGTAGCGACAGAAGGAATTCACCCCTCCACTTT	CASSSDRRNSPLHF